This T cell receptor beta chain was identified during a study of blood T cell repertoires in COVID-19. Background on the study: Acute and convalescent COVID-19 specimens originated in the United States, Italy and Spain. T cells, B-cell-depleted T cells, or PBMCs provided the cDNA or gDNA that served as material.

Per the study methods: Amplification from reference gene primers served as the basis for estimated nucleated cell counts. The protocol was immunoSEQ multiplex PCR, while the TCRdb copy is restricted to in-frame clones and leaves out a portion. The DNA was the basis for D and trimming; V, J and clone size are from that table. The top ten clones hold roughly 5% of a sample with approximately 190,000 clones, 84% of them seen once. Sample: peripheral blood. This TCR came from a woman aged 70-85 years with active or convalescent COVID-19.

The CDR3 nucleotides read TGCGCCAGCAGCCTGACACTAGCGGGCATCAGCTCCTACGAGCAGTACTTC. Translation gives CASSLTLAGISSYEQYF. The chain uses TRBV5-1 and TRBJ2-7, with 9 bases that match TRBD2. CDR3 length equals 17 residues. Per the germline V gene, CDR1 is SGHRS and CDR2 is YFSETQ. V was clipped by 4 bases and J by 0 bases; unmatched bases: 11. The full variable domain, in which reference TRBV5-1 and TRBJ2-7 provide the parts outside the CDR3, is KAGVTQTPRYLIKTRGQQVTLSCSPISGHRSVSWYQQTPGQGLQFLFEYFSETQRNKGNFPGRFSGRQFSNSRSEMNVSTLELGDSALYLCASSLTLAGISSYEQYFGPGTRLTVT.